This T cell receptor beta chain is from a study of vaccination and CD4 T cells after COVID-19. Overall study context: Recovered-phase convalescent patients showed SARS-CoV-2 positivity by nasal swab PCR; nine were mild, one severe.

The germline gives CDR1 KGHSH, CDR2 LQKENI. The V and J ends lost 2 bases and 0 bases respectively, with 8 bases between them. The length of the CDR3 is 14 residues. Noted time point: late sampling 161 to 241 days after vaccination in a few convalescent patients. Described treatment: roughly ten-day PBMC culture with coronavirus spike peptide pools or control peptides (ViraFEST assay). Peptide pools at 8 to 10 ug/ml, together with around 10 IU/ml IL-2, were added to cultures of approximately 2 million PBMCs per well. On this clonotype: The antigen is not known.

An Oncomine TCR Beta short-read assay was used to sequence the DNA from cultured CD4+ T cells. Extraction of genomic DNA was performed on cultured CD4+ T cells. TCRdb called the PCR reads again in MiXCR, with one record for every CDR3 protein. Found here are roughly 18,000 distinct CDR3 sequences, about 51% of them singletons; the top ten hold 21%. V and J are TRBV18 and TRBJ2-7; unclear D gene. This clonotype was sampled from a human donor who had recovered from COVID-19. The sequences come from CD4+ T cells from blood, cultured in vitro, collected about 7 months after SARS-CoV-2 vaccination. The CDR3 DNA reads TGTGCCAGCTCACCAGGGGTTACCTCCTACGAGCAGTACTTC. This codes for CASSPGVTSYEQYF.